This T cell receptor (beta chain) is drawn from a study of T cells in Graves' hyperthyroidism and ophthalmopathy. RNA transcripts served as the template for amplifying TCR beta CDR3 regions. Carried out on the TCR CDR3, a first-round RT-PCR used the HTBI primer set. TCRdb re-analysed the multiplex PCR reads in MiXCR, keeping a single row per CDR3 protein. The sample holds approximately 700,000 distinct CDR3 sequences, roughly 17% seen once. The CDR3 extends over 17 amino acids. J gave up 3 bases and V 4 bases, and 3 bases lay outside the gene matches. Germline lookup yields CDR1 LGHDT and CDR2 YNNKEL (reference sequence).

Sequenced: blood. This sequence was found in a man between 18 and 29 years old with Graves' hyperthyroidism. The chain has TRBV3-1 and TRBJ2-2, with 15 bases identical to TRBD2. The CDR3: CASSRTSGRAYTGELFF. The CDR3 DNA reads as TGTGCCAGCAGCCGGACTAGCGGGAGGGCGTACACCGGGGAGCTGTTTTTT.